Presented here are 5 T cell receptor beta chains from one specimen sequenced in a study of cytomegalovirus exposure and HLA in healthy donors. Profiled with immunoSEQ multiplex PCR; TCRdb holds only in-frame clones, not every one. The sample carries under 250,000 clones, around nine tenths recorded once. Sequenced sample: PBMCs. The receptor set was obtained from a woman aged 18-29 years in good health and CMV-seropositive.

The chain has TRBV27 and TRBJ2-3; 11 positions agree with TRBD1. With V trimmed by 6 bases and J by 4 bases, 0 bases remained unmatched. This CDR3 comprises 13 residues. CDR1 is MNHEY, CDR2 SMNVEV, per germline (reference sequence). The CDR3 region is CASRGQGADTQYF. DNA for the CDR3: TGTGCCAGCAGGGGACAGGGGGCAGATACGCAGTATTTT.

The rearrangement uses TRBV27 and TRBJ2-1, with a tentative D call TRBD2 (5 bases). In germline, CDR1 is MNHEY, CDR2 SMNVEV (reference sequence). V lost 6 bases and J 4 bases, leaving 13 bases between the germline ends. The CDR3 is 14 residues long. CDR3 nucleotide sequence: TGTGCCAGCAGGCAACACGGGATTTACAATGAGCAGTTCTTC. It specifies CASRQHGIYNEQFF.

CDR3 sequence reads: CSVVTVYNEQFF. CDR3 bases: TGCAGCGTTGTTACAGTCTACAATGAGCAGTTCTTC. The chain uses TRBV29-1 and TRBJ2-1; D remains ambiguous. With 4 bases removed from V and 3 bases from J, the gap between germline ends came to 7 bases. The CDR3 runs 12 residues. Germline CDR1 reads SQVTM; CDR2 reads ANQGSEA.

This chain joins TRBV5-4 and TRBJ2-1, with a weak D call TRBD2 (6 bases). The CDR3 totals 18 residues. Trimming pared 5 bases from V and 8 bases from J, leaving 29 bases between. Germline V CDR1 and CDR2: SGHNT, YYREEE (reference sequence). CDR3 sequence reads: CASSTLRDPTLPGDEQFF. The CDR3 DNA sequence: TGTGCCAGCAGTACGTTGCGGGACCCCACATTGCCGGGGGATGAGCAGTTCTTC.

This rearrangement joins TRBV7-8 to TRBJ1-4; 7 nucleotides line up with TRBD1. Germline lookup yields CDR1 SGHVS and CDR2 FQNEAQ. Trimming at V came to 6 bases and at J to 8 bases, leaving 9 bases not matched to a gene. The CDR3 has 14 amino acids. The CDR3 here is CASRVGQENEKLFF. The CDR3 DNA reads as TGTGCCAGCAGGGTAGGACAGGAAAACGAAAAACTGTTTTTT. Full variable domain (rest looked up from reference TRBV7-8 and TRBJ1-4): GAGVSQSPRYKVAKRGQDVALRCDPISGHVSLFWYQQALGQGPEFLTYFQNEAQLDKSGLPSDRFFAERPEGSVSTLKIQRTQQEDSAVYLCASRVGQENEKLFFGSGTQLSVL.